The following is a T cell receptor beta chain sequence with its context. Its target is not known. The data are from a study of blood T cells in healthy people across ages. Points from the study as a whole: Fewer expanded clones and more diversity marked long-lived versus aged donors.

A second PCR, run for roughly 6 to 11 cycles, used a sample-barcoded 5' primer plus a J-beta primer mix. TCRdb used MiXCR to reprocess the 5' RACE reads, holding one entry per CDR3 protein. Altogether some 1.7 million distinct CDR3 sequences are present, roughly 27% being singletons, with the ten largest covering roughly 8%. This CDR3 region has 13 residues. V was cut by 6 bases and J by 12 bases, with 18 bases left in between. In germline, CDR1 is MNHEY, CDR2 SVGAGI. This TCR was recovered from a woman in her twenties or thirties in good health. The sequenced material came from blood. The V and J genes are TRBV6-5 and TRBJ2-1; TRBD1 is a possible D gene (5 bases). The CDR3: CASSQGPLDGQFF. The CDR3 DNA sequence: TGTGCCAGCAGCCAGGGCCCACTGGATGGGCAGTTCTTC.